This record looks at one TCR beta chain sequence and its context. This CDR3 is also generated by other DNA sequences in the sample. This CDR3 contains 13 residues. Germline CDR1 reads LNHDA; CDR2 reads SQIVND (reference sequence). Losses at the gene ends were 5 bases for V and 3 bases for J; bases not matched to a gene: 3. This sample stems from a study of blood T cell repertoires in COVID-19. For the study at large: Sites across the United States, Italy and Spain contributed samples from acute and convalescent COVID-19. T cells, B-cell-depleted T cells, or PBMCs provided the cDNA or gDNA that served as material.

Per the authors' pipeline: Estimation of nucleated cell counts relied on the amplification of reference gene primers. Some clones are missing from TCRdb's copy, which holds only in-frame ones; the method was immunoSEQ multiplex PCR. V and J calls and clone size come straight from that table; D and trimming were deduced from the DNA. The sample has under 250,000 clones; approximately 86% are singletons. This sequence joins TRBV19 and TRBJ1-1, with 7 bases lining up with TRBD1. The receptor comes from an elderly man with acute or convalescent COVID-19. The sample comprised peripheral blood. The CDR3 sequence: CASSQTGDTEAFF. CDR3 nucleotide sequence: TGTGCCAGTAGTCAAACAGGGGACACTGAAGCTTTCTTT.